The next 32 T cell receptor beta chains were all read from a single sample in a study of T cell changes during pregnancy in multiple sclerosis. This table comes from immunoSEQ multiplex PCR, and its TCRdb copy is limited to in-frame clones, with some not included. The repertoire holds tens of thousands of clones, with about 88% as singletons. The sequencing here drew on CD4+ T cells from peripheral blood mononuclear cells, taken in the second trimester of pregnancy. The receptor source for this set is a female donor with multiple sclerosis, enrolled in a pregnancy study.

The chain combines TRBV14 with TRBJ1-1; D remains unclear. Germline CDR1 and CDR2: SGHDN and FVKESK. This CDR3 contains 14 residues. V lost 1 base, J lost 1 base, and 7 bases lay in between. DNA of the CDR3: TGTGCCAGCAGCCAAGTCCGGGGGAACACTGAAGCTTTCTTT. Translating it yields CASSQVRGNTEAFF. Supplemented by reference TRBV14 and TRBJ1-1, the full variable domain reads EAGVTQFPSHSVIEKGQTVTLRCDPISGHDNLYWYRRVMGKEIKFLLHFVKESKQDESGMPNNRFLAERTGGTYSTLKVQPAELEDSGVYFCASSQVRGNTEAFFGQGTRLTVV.

This clone turned up a few times. The CDR3 bases are TGCGCCAGCAGCCTGGACAGCAGCTCCTACAATGAGCAGTTCTTC. It is translated as CASSLDSSSYNEQFF. This chain connects TRBV5-1 to TRBJ2-1, with a tentative D call TRBD1 (6 bases). This CDR3 is built from 15 residues. Trimming removed 4 bases from V and 0 bases from J, with 11 bases in between. Germline V gene lookup returns CDR1 SGHRS and CDR2 YFSETQ.

The V gene is TRBV7-2, the J gene TRBJ1-5; 8 nucleotides agree with TRBD1. In germline, CDR1 is SGHTA, CDR2 FQGNSA. This CDR3 is 18 amino acids long. The ends lost 1 base at V and 6 bases at J; junction bases unmatched: 14. Here the CDR3 DNA reads TGTGCCAGCAGCTTAGGGTTTAACGCAGGGGGCATCAGTCAGCCCCAGCATTTT. It specifies CASSLGFNAGGISQPQHF.

V usage is TRBV7-2 and J usage is TRBJ2-4, with a weak D call TRBD2 (7 bases). The V and J ends lost 1 base and 4 bases respectively, with 11 bases between them. The germline V gene encodes CDR1 SGHTA and CDR2 FQGNSA. The CDR3 extends over 15 amino acids. The CDR3 DNA reads TGTGCCAGCAGCTTAGGGGGGGGGCCGAAAAACATTCAGTACTTC. Amino acids: CASSLGGGPKNIQYF.

The V and J genes are TRBV5-4 and TRBJ2-4; possibly TRBD2 for D (6 bases). Deletions cut 0 bases from V and 0 bases from J, with 10 bases between. CDR3 size: 16 residues. The germline V gene has CDR1 SGHNT and CDR2 YYREEE (reference sequence). The DNA of the CDR3 is TGTGCCAGCAGCTTGGCTAGGGGACTAGCCAAAAACATTCAGTACTTC. It specifies CASSLARGLAKNIQYF.

The V gene is TRBV18, the J gene TRBJ2-5; maybe TRBD2 (6 bases). Germline V gives CDR1 KGHSH, CDR2 LQKENI. The V end lost 3 bases, the J end lost 0 bases, and 8 bases lay between the germline ends. This CDR3 spans 14 amino acids. CDR3 in amino acids: CASSPGGNQETQYF. Written as DNA, the CDR3 is TGTGCCAGCTCACCCGGAGGGAACCAAGAGACCCAGTACTTC.

V usage is TRBV5-1 and J usage is TRBJ1-2, with TRBD1 identical over 8 bases. Germline lookup yields CDR1 SGHRS and CDR2 YFSETQ. V was pared by 4 bases and J by 7 bases, with 18 bases of the junction left unmatched. The length of the CDR3 is 17 residues. CDR3 in amino acids: CASSIGTGGLISSGYTF. Here the CDR3 DNA reads TGCGCCAGCAGCATCGGGACAGGAGGACTTATAAGCAGTGGCTACACCTTC.

The V call is TRBV28, the J call TRBJ2-3; 11 bases fit TRBD2. The germline CDR1 and CDR2 sequences are MDHEN and SYDVKM. With 6 bases clipped from V and 2 bases from J, the junction kept 7 bases outside the gene matches. This CDR3 region has 16 residues. The CDR3 protein is CASSPGTSGHTDTQYF. Written as DNA, the CDR3 is TGTGCCAGCAGCCCCGGGACTAGCGGCCACACAGATACGCAGTATTTT.

This chain uses TRBV7-9 with TRBJ1-3; 7 bases are shared with TRBD1. The CDR3 length is 15 residues. Germline V gives CDR1 SEHNR, CDR2 FQNEAQ (reference sequence). V gave up 4 bases and J gave up 3 bases; unmatched junction bases: 6. The CDR3 sequence is CASSSTGDDGNTIYF. DNA of the CDR3: TGTGCCAGCAGCTCAACAGGGGACGATGGAAACACCATATATTTT. Full variable domain (remainder filled in from reference TRBV7-9 and TRBJ1-3): DTGVSQNPRHKITKRGQNVTFRCDPISEHNRLYWYRQTLGQGPEFLTYFQNEAQLEKSRLLSDRFSAERPKGSFSTLEIQRTEQGDSAMYLCASSSTGDDGNTIYFGEGSWLTVV.

V usage is TRBV28 and J usage is TRBJ2-4, with D tentatively TRBD1 (5 bases). V lost 3 bases and J 0 bases, leaving 9 bases between the germline ends. This CDR3 is built from 15 residues. Germline lookup yields CDR1 MDHEN and CDR2 SYDVKM. The CDR3 is CASSFDSLAKNIQYF. CDR3 DNA sequence: TGTGCCAGCAGTTTCGACAGTCTAGCCAAAAACATTCAGTACTTC.

This clone was picked up one time. V gene TRBV5-6 combines with J gene TRBJ1-3; D not certain. The germline V and J ends were trimmed by 2 bases and 3 bases, with 9 bases remaining between them. Germline V CDR1 and CDR2: SGHDT, YYEEEE. The CDR3 is 14 residues long. The CDR3 DNA reads TGTGCCAGCAGCTTCATAGACTTTGGAAACACCATATATTTT. Residues: CASSFIDFGNTIYF.

The rearrangement joins TRBV23-1 to TRBJ2-1, with TRBD2 matching over 8 bases. TRBV23-1 falls under the ORF class, with uncertain function. This CDR3 region has 16 residues. Germline trimming cut 2 bases from V and 1 base from J; bases unmatched to any gene: 4. In DNA, the CDR3 is TGCGCCAGCAGTCAACAGGCGGGAGGATCCTACAATGAGCAGTTCTTC. It is translated as CASSQQAGGSYNEQFF.

This chain's CDR3 is CAWSTGGRISGNTIYF. In DNA form, the CDR3 reads TGTGCCTGGAGTACTGGAGGACGGATCTCTGGAAACACCATATATTTT. The chain recombines TRBV30 with TRBJ1-3; D gene uncertain. Germline CDR1 GTSNPN, CDR2 SVGIG (reference sequence). The CDR3 totals 16 residues. V lost 2 bases to trimming and J lost 0 bases, with 14 bases between them.

This chain uses TRBV5-1 with TRBJ2-1; the match to TRBD1 covers 9 bases. J was trimmed by 6 bases and V by 0 bases; bases with no gene match: 4. Germline CDR1 SGHRS, CDR2 YFSETQ. The CDR3 contains 15 residues. CDR3 DNA sequence: TGCGCCAGCAGCTTGGTCGGGACAGGGAGCAATGAGCAGTTCTTC. It encodes CASSLVGTGSNEQFF.

The CDR3 DNA is TGTGCCAGCAGTGAAAGTCGCGGGAGGCAGTACGAGCAGTACTTC. Translating it yields CASSESRGRQYEQYF. The chain carries TRBV6-1 and TRBJ2-7, with TRBD2 matching 8 bases. Unmatched junction bases numbered 7, after V lost 2 bases and J lost 4 bases. This CDR3 is built from 15 residues. Germline V gene data show CDR1 as MNHNS and CDR2 as SASEGT.

This clone has only one observation. J is TRBJ2-1 and V is TRBV18, with D possibly TRBD1 on 6 matching bases. Germline lookup yields CDR1 KGHSH and CDR2 LQKENI. The V end was cut by 3 bases, the J end by 3 bases, with 12 bases between. This CDR3 region has 15 residues. The CDR3 spells CASSPQGSSYNEQFF. CDR3 in DNA: TGTGCCAGCTCACCCCAGGGGTCTAGCTACAATGAGCAGTTCTTC.

The CDR3 DNA reads as TGTGCCACCAGCAGAGATACCGCGGCCTCCTACGAGCAGTACTTC. Translating gives CATSRDTAASYEQYF. The rearrangement joins TRBV15 to TRBJ2-7, with D unresolved. In germline, CDR1 is LNHNV, CDR2 YYDKDF (reference sequence). V lost 0 bases to trimming and J lost 0 bases, with 9 bases between them. The CDR3 loop spans 15 amino acids.

The genes are TRBV5-6 and TRBJ2-6; a possible D gene is TRBD2 (6 bases). CDR3 length: 17 residues. CDR1 and CDR2 from the germline V gene are SGHDT and YYEEEE. V was pared by 4 bases and J by 0 bases, with 14 bases between. The DNA of the CDR3 is TGTGCCAGCAGCCGGGTCGGGACTCCCTCTGGGGCCAACGTCCTGACTTTC. It specifies CASSRVGTPSGANVLTF.

The chain uses TRBV18 and TRBJ1-5; 12 nucleotides line up with TRBD1. The CDR3 has 18 residues. Germline-derived CDR1 and CDR2 are KGHSH and LQKENI. V lost 4 bases to trimming and J lost 1 base; unmatched junction nucleotides: 8. The CDR3 region is CASSLTGTGGVSNQPQHF. The CDR3 bases are TGTGCCAGCTCACTAACCGGGACAGGGGGCGTGAGCAATCAGCCCCAGCATTTT.

V usage is TRBV27 and J usage is TRBJ1-5; 7 nucleotides align to TRBD1. This CDR3 is 15 amino acids long. CDR1 MNHEY and CDR2 SMNVEV come from the germline V gene (reference sequence). Trimming took 3 bases from V and 3 from J; bases not matched to a gene: 5. The CDR3 loop reads CASSFGGQNNQPQHF. The CDR3 DNA sequence: TGTGCCAGCAGTTTTGGGGGACAGAACAATCAGCCCCAGCATTTT.

On this clone: The junction departs from the called germline gene at one end, perhaps through a read error. The chain carries TRBV7-9 and TRBJ2-5; the match to TRBD2 covers 7 bases. The CDR3 sequence is 15 residues long. The V gene's germline CDR1 is SEHNR and CDR2 FQNEAQ (reference sequence). This CDR3 is CASSLAGLRGETQYF. CDR3 nucleotides: TGTGCCAGCAGTTTAGCGGGCCTCCGGGGAGAGACCCAGTACTTC.

The chain joins TRBV7-9 to TRBJ2-1, with 13 positions matching TRBD2. The CDR3 spans 16 residues. Germline V gene data show CDR1 as SEHNR and CDR2 as FQNEAQ (reference sequence). Unmatched junction bases numbered 8, after V lost 5 bases and J lost 7 bases. CDR3 loop: CASSRTGTSGTNEQFF. The CDR3 nucleotides are TGTGCCAGCAGCAGGACCGGGACTAGCGGGACGAATGAGCAGTTCTTC.

This sequence joins TRBV6-6 and TRBJ2-1, with TRBD2 identical over 11 bases. From germline, CDR1 is MNHNY and CDR2 SVGAGI (reference sequence). The CDR3 sequence is 15 residues long. V was clipped by 7 bases and J by 9 bases; unmatched bases: 11. The CDR3 region is CASTKLAGVISEQFF. CDR3 DNA: TGTGCCAGCACTAAACTAGCGGGAGTTATCAGTGAGCAGTTCTTC.

CDR3 loop: CASSLVPPGLAGGGGELFF. The CDR3 region has the DNA TGTGCCAGCAGCTTAGTTCCTCCTGGACTAGCGGGGGGGGGCGGGGAGCTGTTTTTT. The chain links TRBV7-2 to TRBJ2-2; TRBD2 aligns across 15 bases. This CDR3 is 19 amino acids long. Per germline, CDR1 SGHTA and CDR2 FQGNSA. The ends lost 1 base at V and 7 bases at J; junction bases unmatched: 10. The whole variable domain, filled in from reference TRBV7-2 and TRBJ2-2, reads GAGVSQSPSNKVTEKGKDVELRCDPISGHTALYWYRQSLGQGLEFLIYFQGNSAPDKSGLPSDRFSAERTGGSVSTLTIQRTQQEDSAVYLCASSLVPPGLAGGGGELFFGEGSRLTVL.

The CDR3 nucleotides are TGTGCTAAAACCGGGGGGGGGCCTAGGGCGGGCGAAACCTACGAGCAGTACTTC. The encoded protein is CAKTGGGPRAGETYEQYF. The chain uses TRBV28 and TRBJ2-7, with 8 positions matching TRBD2. CDR1 is MDHEN, CDR2 SYDVKM, per germline. The CDR3 has 18 residues.

The J gene is TRBJ2-5, the V gene TRBV5-4, with 8 bases that match TRBD1. CDR1 is SGHNT, CDR2 YYREEE, per germline (reference sequence). The CDR3 loop spans 15 amino acids. V was clipped by 3 bases and J by 5 bases; unmatched bases: 9. The DNA for the CDR3 is TGTGCCAGCAGCTCGGCGGCAGGGGGCAGGGAGACCCAGTACTTC. Translated: CASSSAAGGRETQYF.

The J gene is TRBJ2-3, the V gene TRBV7-8; D ambiguous. V was pared by 6 bases and J by 2 bases, with 6 bases between. Looked up from germline, CDR1 is SGHVS and CDR2 is FQNEAQ. This CDR3 contains 12 residues. Here the CDR3 reads CASRAYTDTQYF. CDR3 DNA sequence: TGTGCCAGCAGAGCGTACACAGATACGCAGTATTTT.

This clone came up once. The V and J genes are TRBV28 and TRBJ2-2, with 8 bases fitting TRBD2. Germline loops: CDR1 MDHEN, CDR2 SYDVKM. The V segment lost 8 bases and the J segment 4 bases; nucleotides outside the gene matches: 9. CDR3 length: 15 amino acids. CDR3 residues: CASFRGGPGTGELFF. In DNA form, the CDR3 reads TGTGCCAGCTTTCGGGGGGGGCCGGGCACCGGGGAGCTGTTTTTT. Based on the CDR3 plus reference TRBV28 and TRBJ2-2, the full variable domain is DVKVTQSSRYLVKRTGEKVFLECVQDMDHENMFWYRQDPGLGLRLIYFSYDVKMKEKGDIPEGYSVSREKKERFSLILESASTNQTSMYLCASFRGGPGTGELFFGEGSRLTVL.

In its sample, this clone was seen a few times. The chain recombines TRBV4-1 with TRBJ1-2, with D uncertain. CDR1 and CDR2 from the germline V gene are MGHRA and YSYEKL. The CDR3 is 13 amino acids. Trimming stripped 0 bases from V and 14 bases from J, with 16 bases between. CDR3 sequence: CASSQEEETRATF. The CDR3 nucleotides read TGCGCCAGCAGCCAAGAAGAGGAAACCCGAGCAACCTTC.

The chain carries TRBV27 and TRBJ2-3; D uncertain. This CDR3 has 12 amino acids. Per the germline V gene, CDR1 is MNHEY and CDR2 is SMNVEV (reference sequence). V was shortened by 4 bases and J by 5 bases, with 7 bases between the two germline ends. In nucleotides, the CDR3 is TGTGCCAGCAGTTCTTCTAGAGATACGCAGTATTTT. Translation gives CASSSSRDTQYF.

The chain uses TRBV6-5 and TRBJ2-3, with 8 bases matching TRBD1. This CDR3 has 15 residues. Germline V gene lookup returns CDR1 MNHEY and CDR2 SVGAGI. V lost 6 bases to trimming and J lost 0 bases; unmatched junction nucleotides: 5. CDR3 nucleotide sequence: TGTGCCAGCAGCTGGACAGGGCAAAGCACAGATACGCAGTATTTT. Its protein product is CASSWTGQSTDTQYF.

Points on this clone: At one of its ends the junction is not consistent with the germline gene, which may arise from a read error. The chain has TRBV7-7 and TRBJ2-2; the match to TRBD1 covers 10 bases. CDR3 length: 17 amino acids. In germline, CDR1 is SSHAT, CDR2 FNYEAQ (reference sequence). CDR3 coding DNA: TGTGCTAGCAGCCCGGACAGGGGGACACTGAACACCGGGGAGCTGTTTTTT. This sequence encodes CASSPDRGTLNTGELFF. The full variable domain, its missing parts supplied by reference TRBV7-7 and TRBJ2-2, is GAGVSQSPRYKVTKRGQDVTLRCDPISSHATLYWYQQALGQGPEFLTYFNYEAQPDKSGLPSDRFSAERPEGSISTLTIQRTEQRDSAMYRCASSPDRGTLNTGELFFGEGSRLTVL.